Listed below are T cell receptor beta chains from one sample, sequenced in a study of long-term antiretroviral therapy in people with HIV. Method: immunoSEQ multiplex PCR; TCRdb's copy keeps in-frame clones and lacks some. The data hold 35,000 or so clones, with around 94% observed a single time. The source material was unsorted PBMCs, sampled 4.1 years after starting antiretroviral therapy. The receptors derive from a woman in her forties or fifties with HIV. The CDR3 runs from the conserved cysteine through the conserved F or W. The order of the fields is D gene, clone size, V gene, J gene, CDR3 protein, CDR3 DNA. D genes are given only for firm matches. Clone size, where shown, is once, few, many, or a class for clones that have expanded.

>NA|NA|TRBV6-1|TRBJ1-4
CASNDRHANEKLFF
TGTGCCAGCAACGACCGACACGCTAATGAAAAACTGTTTTTT
>TRBD1|NA|TRBV18|TRBJ1-5
CASSPTTGDQPQHF
TGTGCCAGCTCACCCACGACAGGGGATCAGCCCCAGCATTTT
>NA|NA|TRBV7-8|TRBJ2-2
CASSTQQGLYTGELFF
TGTGCCAGCAGCACCCAACAGGGTCTCTACACCGGGGAGCTGTTTTTT
>NA|NA|TRBV7-9|TRBJ1-3
CASSLGTVSSGNTIYF
TGTGCCAGCAGCTTAGGGACGGTGAGCTCTGGAAACACCATATATTTT
>NA|NA|TRBV4-3|TRBJ1-1
CASSHDRAYTEAFF
TGCGCCAGCAGCCATGACCGGGCCTACACTGAAGCTTTCTTT
>TRBD2|NA|TRBV5-1|TRBJ2-1
CASSSTVGTSGRNLLHEQFF
TGCGCCAGCAGCTCCACAGTAGGGACTAGTGGGAGAAATCTCCTACATGAGCAGTTCTTC
>NA|NA|TRBV5-8|TRBJ1-5
CASTPQGGYQPQHF
TGTGCCAGCACCCCACAGGGAGGATATCAGCCCCAGCATTTT
>NA|few|TRBV5-1|TRBJ2-7
CASSLVRDGNYEQYF
TGCGCCAGCAGTCTAGTGAGGGACGGAAACTACGAGCAGTACTTC
>NA|NA|TRBV5-8|TRBJ1-1
CASSWTVTEAFF
TGTGCCAGCAGTTGGACAGTCACTGAAGCTTTCTTT
>TRBD2|NA|TRBV4-2|TRBJ2-3
CASSLTLAGGTDTQYF
TGTGCCAGCAGCCTCACCCTAGCGGGGGGCACAGATACGCAGTATTTT
>NA|few|TRBV4-1|TRBJ1-4
CASRSTGLTNEKLFF
TGCGCCAGCAGGTCTACAGGGCTAACTAATGAAAAACTGTTTTTT
>NA|NA|TRBV6-5|TRBJ2-3
CASSYSGRDTDTQYF
TGTGCCAGCAGTTACTCTGGCAGAGATACAGATACGCAGTATTTT